This T cell receptor beta chain was documented in a study of blood T cell repertoires in COVID-19. Overall study: T cells, B-cell-depleted T cells, or PBMCs provided the cDNA or gDNA that served as material.

Germline V gives CDR1 WNHNN, CDR2 SYGVQD (reference sequence). With 2 bases removed from V and 8 bases from J, the gap between germline ends came to 12 bases. The CDR3 length is 14 residues. The authors' processing: Estimates of nucleated cell counts were drawn from the amplification of reference gene primers. Clones were read by immunoSEQ multiplex PCR, and TCRdb kept only the in-frame ones, dropping some. For V, J and clone size, that table is used; D and trimming come from the DNA. The sample lists around 220,000 clones, 65% to 90% occurring once. The J gene is TRBJ1-4, the V gene TRBV10-1; D possibly corresponds to TRBD1 (5 bases). This receptor was identified in a man over 45 with acute or convalescent COVID-19. Sequences were obtained from peripheral blood. The CDR3 nucleotides read TGCGCCAGCAGTGAGGGGGCCCACCCCGAAAAACTGTTTTTT. It codes for CASSEGAHPEKLFF.